This passage covers 18 T cell receptor beta chains from one sample sequenced in a study of identical twins. Each CDR3 protein gets one entry after TCRdb re-called the 5' RACE reads with MiXCR. This table has about 530,000 distinct CDR3 sequences, approximately 20% appearing once. This sample was also put to use in a study of yellow fever vaccine responses in identical twins.

What was sequenced was CD4+ T cells sorted from blood. The source of these receptors is a woman aged 18-29 years in good health.

The chain uses TRBV5-1 and TRBJ2-7, with D unresolved. CDR3 length: 14 amino acids. Trimming left V 1 base short and J 2 bases short, with 10 bases between. Germline lookup yields CDR1 SGHRS and CDR2 YFSETQ. CDR3 sequence reads: CASSLSVGTYEQYV. The CDR3 DNA reads as TGCGCCAGCAGCTTGTCTGTGGGGACCTACGAGCAGTACGTC.

Only a few counts were recorded for this clonotype. V usage is TRBV27 and J usage is TRBJ2-1; the match to TRBD2 covers 8 bases. The CDR3 length is 14 residues. CDR1 MNHEY and CDR2 SMNVEV come from the germline V gene (reference sequence). Germline trimming cut 3 bases from V and 7 bases from J; bases unmatched to any gene: 5. In DNA form, the CDR3 reads TGTGCCAGCAGTTTCCCTGGCGGGGGGAATGAGCAGTTCTTC. Its protein product is CASSFPGGGNEQFF.

This clonotype was found a few times. The CDR3 protein is CASSQAVSQETQYF. The CDR3, as DNA: TGTGCCAGCAGCCAAGCCGTCTCCCAAGAGACCCAGTACTTC. The chain recombines TRBV4-2 with TRBJ2-5; D uncertain. Trimming pared 1 base from V and 1 base from J, leaving 7 bases between. Per the germline V gene, CDR1 is LGHNA and CDR2 is YNFKEQ. This CDR3 comprises 14 residues.

This chain links TRBV4-1 with TRBJ2-7; a weak D match, TRBD2 (5 bases). V was pared by 4 bases and J by 4 bases, with 11 bases between. Germline V gives CDR1 MGHRA, CDR2 YSYEKL. This CDR3 contains 13 residues. CDR3 in amino acids: CASSRWGDYEQYF. CDR3 in DNA: TGCGCCAGCAGCCGGTGGGGAGATTACGAGCAGTACTTC.

This clonotype was counted a few times. This chain links TRBV11-2 with TRBJ2-3, with TRBD2 matching 9 bases. Trimming cost V 1 base and J 4 bases; bases outside gene matches: 3. The germline V gene has CDR1 SGHAT and CDR2 FQNNGV. This CDR3 contains 15 residues. CDR3 region: CASSLVAGAADTQYF. CDR3 DNA: TGTGCCAGCAGCTTAGTAGCGGGAGCCGCAGATACGCAGTATTTT.

A few counts support this clonotype. The chain uses TRBV6-4 and TRBJ2-1; the match to TRBD2 covers 11 bases. Germline V gene sequence: CDR1 MRHNA, CDR2 SNTAGT. V dropped 6 bases and J dropped 9; count of bases not matched to a gene: 10. The CDR3 extends over 15 amino acids. The CDR3 region has the DNA TGTGCCAGCAGCGAAGGACTAGCGGGTATTAGTGAGCAGTTCTTC. As protein: CASSEGLAGISEQFF.

V and J are TRBV20-1 and TRBJ2-7, with D tentatively TRBD2 (5 bases). Germline-derived CDR1 and CDR2 are DFQATT and SNEGSKA (reference sequence). V lost 1 base to trimming and J lost 2 bases, with 12 bases between them. The CDR3 loop spans 14 amino acids. The CDR3 protein is CSARGLATPYEQYF. As DNA, the CDR3 is TGCAGTGCTAGAGGGTTAGCGACTCCCTACGAGCAGTACTTC.

The V gene is TRBV20-1, the J gene TRBJ2-7; 10 bases map to TRBD2. V dropped 1 base and J dropped 5; count of bases not matched to a gene: 5. This CDR3 is built from 14 residues. Germline CDR1 DFQATT, CDR2 SNEGSKA (reference sequence). The CDR3 reads CSARVPAGGDEQYF. CDR3 DNA sequence: TGCAGTGCTAGAGTCCCAGCGGGAGGGGACGAGCAGTACTTC.

This clonotype appeared once. V is TRBV3-1 and J is TRBJ2-4, with 7 positions matching TRBD1. V trimming: 3 bases; J trimming: 1 base; junction bases outside the gene matches: 12. The CDR3 extends over 18 amino acids. CDR1 is LGHDT, CDR2 YNNKEL, per germline (reference sequence). The chain's CDR3 is CASSHQYRGSGAKNIQYF. CDR3 in DNA: TGTGCCAGCAGCCACCAATACAGGGGTTCGGGGGCCAAAAACATTCAGTACTTC.

V is TRBV12-3 or TRBV12-4 and J is TRBJ1-4, with D possibly TRBD1 on 5 matching bases. This CDR3 is built from 15 residues. Trimming took off 3 bases at V and 6 bases at J, with 14 bases between the two ends. The CDR3 spells CASSFVGVEDEKLFF. DNA of the CDR3: TGTGCCAGCAGTTTTGTAGGGGTAGAGGATGAAAAACTGTTTTTT.

The chain carries TRBV3-1 and TRBJ2-7; 8 bases fit TRBD1. CDR3 length: 16 residues. V was pared by 3 bases and J by 0 bases, with 7 bases of the junction left unmatched. CDR1 is LGHDT and CDR2 is YNNKEL in the germline V gene (reference sequence). The CDR3 loop reads CASSQITGTGSYEQYF. The CDR3 DNA follows: TGTGCCAGCAGCCAGATTACCGGGACAGGCTCCTACGAGCAGTACTTC.

The chain has TRBV7-9 and TRBJ2-1; 7 nucleotides align to TRBD2. This CDR3 has 15 amino acids. CDR1 is SEHNR, CDR2 FQNEAQ, per germline (reference sequence). Trimming at V came to 4 bases and at J to 0 bases, leaving 3 bases not matched to a gene. The CDR3 spells CASSSGLHSYNEQFF. The CDR3 DNA follows: TGTGCCAGCAGCTCGGGACTACACTCCTACAATGAGCAGTTCTTC.

This clonotype was detected a few times. The chain has TRBV7-9 and TRBJ1-1, with 9 bases lining up with TRBD1. V shed 1 base and J 4 bases; nucleotides not matched to a gene: 7. CDR3 length: 16 amino acids. From germline, CDR1 is SEHNR and CDR2 FQNEAQ (reference sequence). The CDR3 DNA reads as TGTGCCAGCAGCTTAGAGCCGGGACAGGGCGGCACTGAAGCTTTCTTT. Its protein product is CASSLEPGQGGTEAFF.

In its sample, this clonotype was seen a few times. The chain carries TRBV12-3 or TRBV12-4 and TRBJ2-6, with 8 bases that match TRBD1. Germline trimming cut 7 bases from V and 2 bases from J; bases unmatched to any gene: 4. The length of the CDR3 is 15 residues. The CDR3 region is CASTLTGAGANVLTF. CDR3 bases: TGTGCCAGCACCCTGACAGGGGCTGGGGCCAACGTCCTGACTTTC.

This clonotype was counted at least ten times. The CDR3 DNA reads as TGCAGTGCTCCTTTTGGGGGTGGTAATTCACCCCTCCACTTT. Protein product: CSAPFGGGNSPLHF. V and J are TRBV20-1 and TRBJ1-6; weak D call: TRBD1 (5 bases). Per germline, CDR1 DFQATT and CDR2 SNEGSKA (reference sequence). V lost 5 bases to trimming and J lost 6 bases, with 14 bases between them. The CDR3 is made up of 14 amino acids.

This clonotype has a handful of counts. The gene calls are TRBV7-9 and TRBJ2-5; 7 nucleotides line up with TRBD2. CDR1 SEHNR and CDR2 FQNEAQ come from the germline V gene (reference sequence). Germline trimming cut 5 bases from V and 1 base from J; bases unmatched to any gene: 10. This CDR3 comprises 16 residues. The CDR3 region is CASSHKTSQIQETQYF. In nucleotides, the CDR3 is TGTGCCAGCAGCCACAAGACTAGCCAAATCCAAGAGACCCAGTACTTC. Supplemented by reference TRBV7-9 and TRBJ2-5, the full variable domain reads DTGVSQNPRHKITKRGQNVTFRCDPISEHNRLYWYRQTLGQGPEFLTYFQNEAQLEKSRLLSDRFSAERPKGSFSTLEIQRTEQGDSAMYLCASSHKTSQIQETQYFGPGTRLLVL.

This clonotype was counted only a few times. The chain employs TRBV20-1 and TRBJ2-7; the D is unclear. The CDR3 spans 13 residues. V was cut by 1 base and J by 5 bases, with 12 bases left in between. Germline values: CDR1 DFQATT, CDR2 SNEGSKA (reference sequence). The CDR3: CSARGFVGNEQYF. For the CDR3, the DNA is TGCAGTGCTAGAGGTTTCGTCGGCAACGAGCAGTACTTC.

This clonotype was counted between two and nine times. The chain is built from TRBV20-1 and TRBJ2-7, with a tentative D call TRBD1 (5 bases). V gave up 3 bases and J gave up 6 bases, with 15 bases separating them. The CDR3 consists of 13 residues. Germline assignment: CDR1 DFQATT and CDR2 SNEGSKA (reference sequence). CDR3 nucleotide sequence: TGCAGTGCTAGCGGCAGGGTTTGGGGCGAGCAGTACTTC. It yields the protein CSASGRVWGEQYF.